These 3 T cell receptor beta chains came from one sample sequenced in a study of blood T cells in healthy people across ages. Primers used in a second PCR of about 6 to 11 cycles were a sample-barcoded 5' primer and a J-beta primer mix. MiXCR was run by TCRdb on the 5' RACE reads, yielding one entry per CDR3 protein. The sample has 710,000 or so distinct CDR3 sequences; less than 40% are singletons. The sequencing sample was made of blood. The receptors were gathered from a woman older than 75 in good health.

This clonotype has just a few counts. Here the CDR3 reads CAWSDTGEKLFF. The DNA for the CDR3 is TGTGCCTGGAGTGATACAGGAGAAAAACTGTTTTTT. V usage is TRBV30 and J usage is TRBJ1-4; D perhaps matches TRBD1 (5 bases). Germline V CDR1 and CDR2: GTSNPN, SVGIG (reference sequence). V was cut by 1 base and J by 8 bases, with 8 bases left in between. The CDR3 covers 12 residues.

The chain employs TRBV12-3 or TRBV12-4 and TRBJ1-3; D remains ambiguous. V was cut by 3 bases and J by 2 bases, with 14 bases left in between. The CDR3 contains 16 residues. CDR3 sequence reads: CASSFSGAAPGNTIYF. Written as DNA, the CDR3 is TGTGCCAGCAGTTTTTCGGGAGCCGCCCCTGGAAACACCATATATTTT.

V and J are TRBV10-3 and TRBJ2-7; TRBD1 might be the D (5 bases). CDR3 length equals 16 residues. The V gene lost 2 bases and the J gene lost 6 bases, with 20 bases spanning the gap. Germline-derived CDR1 and CDR2 are ENHRY and SYGVKD. CDR3 DNA: TGTGCCATCAGTGAGGCACTCCCTCCGACAGCGCGCGAGCAGTACTTC. It translates to CAISEALPPTAREQYF.